The entry below gives a single TCR beta chain sequence along with its context. The data were obtained in a study of T cell changes during pregnancy in multiple sclerosis. The protocol was immunoSEQ multiplex PCR, while the TCRdb copy is restricted to in-frame clones and leaves out a portion. This table holds about 86,000 clones, 85% to 95% found once. Germline assignment: CDR1 MDHEN and CDR2 SYDVKM. CDR3 size: 12 residues. V shed 10 bases, J shed 5 bases, and the junction held 6 bases outside the gene matches. The gene calls are TRBV28 and TRBJ2-5; 8 positions agree with TRBD1. The sequences come from peripheral blood, collected in the first trimester of pregnancy. This sequence originates from a female donor in good health, enrolled as a control in a pregnancy study. The CDR3 DNA reads TGTGCCACCTTTAGACAGGGGGAGACCCAGTACTTC. Its translation: CATFRQGETQYF.